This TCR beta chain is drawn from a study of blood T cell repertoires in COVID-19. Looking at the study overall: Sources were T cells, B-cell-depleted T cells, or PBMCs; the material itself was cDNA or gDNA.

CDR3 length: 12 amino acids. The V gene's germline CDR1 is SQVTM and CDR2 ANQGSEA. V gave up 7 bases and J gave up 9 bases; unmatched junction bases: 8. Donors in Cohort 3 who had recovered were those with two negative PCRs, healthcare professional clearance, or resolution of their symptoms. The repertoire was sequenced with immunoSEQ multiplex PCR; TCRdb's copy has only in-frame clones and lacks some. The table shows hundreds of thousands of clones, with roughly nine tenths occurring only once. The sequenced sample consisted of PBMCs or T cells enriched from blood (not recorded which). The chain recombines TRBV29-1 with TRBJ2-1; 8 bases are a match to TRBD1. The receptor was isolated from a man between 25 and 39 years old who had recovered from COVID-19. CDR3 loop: CSGRQGSSEQFF. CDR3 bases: TGCAGCGGCCGACAGGGGAGCAGTGAGCAGTTCTTC.